Presented here are 27 T cell receptor beta chains from one specimen sequenced in a study of regulatory T cells in long-lasting Graves disease (dated by TCRdb to about 2021). The library was prepared using multiplex PCR. The sequencing machine was an Illumina HiSeq 4000. To build TCR beta libraries, CDR3 regions were amplified by Arm-PCR using iRepertoire HTBI primers. TCRdb reworked the public reads: Q25 trimming with fastp, MiXCR clone assembly, productive beta chains retained. Rows are unified per CDR3 protein, each entry keeping the most common DNA and genes. This sample holds roughly 610,000 distinct CDR3 sequences; about 15% were observed only once. The leading ten clones occupy about 12% of the sample. What the time point label conveys for this sample: newly diagnosed GD, antithyroid drugs for less than 3 months. For both TCR sequencing and RNA sequencing, RNA was extracted from PBMCs in TRIzol.

The same data also contributed to another study, on T cells in Graves' hyperthyroidism and ophthalmopathy.

The specimen was peripheral blood mononuclear cells (PBMCs), collected at new diagnosis, from a patient treated with antithyroid drugs. Receptors originate from a man between 18 and 29 years old with Graves disease. Donor details come from another sample of the same person, matched by shared clones.

The chain joins TRBV9 to TRBJ2-1; D is perhaps TRBD2 (6 bases). Germline V gene data show CDR1 as SGDLS and CDR2 as YYNGEE. The germline V and J ends were trimmed by 1 base and 0 bases, with 11 bases remaining between them. The CDR3 totals 16 residues. The CDR3 region is CASSVLREASYNEQFF. The CDR3 region has the DNA TGTGCCAGCAGCGTACTGAGGGAGGCCTCCTACAATGAGCAGTTCTTC.

This clonotype has only a few counts. CDR3: CASSSPQRSYGYTF. As DNA, the CDR3 is TGTGCCAGCTCATCTCCACAGCGGAGCTATGGCTACACCTTC. The chain is built from TRBV18 and TRBJ1-2; no reliable D call. Between the trimmed V and J ends, which lost 5 bases and 4 bases, there was a span of 14 bases. The CDR3 totals 14 residues. The germline V gene has CDR1 KGHSH and CDR2 LQKENI.

The chain's CDR3 is CAISVTGEAFF. CDR3 nucleotide sequence: TGTGCCATCAGTGTGACAGGGGAAGCTTTCTTT. The chain couples TRBV10-3 to TRBJ1-1; 7 nucleotides align to TRBD1. CDR3 length equals 11 residues. CDR1 is ENHRY and CDR2 is SYGVKD in the germline V gene. Losses at the gene ends were 4 bases for V and 8 bases for J; bases not matched to a gene: 1.

There are a few counts of this clonotype. The CDR3 loop reads CASSLELVEREYPYEQYF. As DNA, the CDR3 is TGTGCCAGCAGCTTAGAACTAGTAGAGCGGGAGTACCCCTACGAGCAGTACTTC. The chain employs TRBV11-2 and TRBJ2-7, with TRBD2 matching 8 bases. Germline CDR1 is SGHAT and CDR2 is FQNNGV. The ends lost 0 bases at V and 2 bases at J; junction bases unmatched: 12. The CDR3 loop spans 18 amino acids. Looking up the rest from reference TRBV11-2 and TRBJ2-7 gives the full variable domain: EAGVAQSPRYKIIEKRQSVAFWCNPISGHATLYWYQQILGQGPKLLIQFQNNGVVDDSQLPKDRFSAERLKGVDSTLKIQPAKLEDSAVYLCASSLELVEREYPYEQYFGPGTRLTVT.

There are a few counts of this clonotype. The gene calls are TRBV19 and TRBJ1-2, with 10 bases identical to TRBD1. CDR1 is LNHDA, CDR2 SQIVND, per germline (reference sequence). There are 15 residues in the CDR3. V was pared by 7 bases and J by 7 bases, with 12 bases of the junction left unmatched. In nucleotides, the CDR3 is TGTGCCAGTATTCAGGGGACAGGGGCGCATTTTGGCTACACCTTC. This codes for CASIQGTGAHFGYTF. The full variable domain, with the rest looked up from reference TRBV19 and TRBJ1-2, is DGGITQSPKYLFRKEGQNVTLSCEQNLNHDAMYWYRQDPGQGLRLIYYSQIVNDFQKGDIAEGYSVSREKKESFPLTVTSAQKNPTAFYLCASIQGTGAHFGYTFGSGTRLTVV.

There are many counts of this clonotype. The chain carries TRBV6-1 and TRBJ2-3; D is possibly TRBD2 (5 bases). The germline V gene has CDR1 MNHNS and CDR2 SASEGT. The CDR3 has 14 residues. V was trimmed by 4 bases and J by 4 bases, leaving 12 bases between them. The CDR3 DNA reads as TGTGCCAGCAGTGGACATCTGGGAGCAGATACGCAGTATTTT. It encodes CASSGHLGADTQYF.

The CDR3, as DNA: TGCAGTGCTAGAGATCACGTGGGGCGACAAGATACGCAGTATTTT. Protein sequence: CSARDHVGRQDTQYF. The rearrangement joins TRBV20-1 to TRBJ2-3; a possible D gene is TRBD1 (5 bases). The CDR3 contains 15 residues. Trimming stripped 0 bases from V and 5 bases from J, with 15 bases between. Germline values: CDR1 DFQATT, CDR2 SNEGSKA (reference sequence).

The CDR3 DNA reads TGTGCCAGCAGCCCTCCGACCAGCCTCGGGGAGCAGTTCTTC. This translates into CASSPPTSLGEQFF. The chain has TRBV7-3 and TRBJ2-1; D is unclear. V lost 5 bases and J 10 bases, leaving 18 bases between the germline ends. CDR3 size: 14 residues. Per germline, CDR1 SGHTA and CDR2 FQGTGA.

This clonotype was recorded at least ten times. V is TRBV2 and J is TRBJ2-5; D gene uncertain. The CDR3 covers 15 residues. Trimming took 3 bases from V and 3 from J, leaving 14 bases between them. Germline V gene sequence: CDR1 SNHLY, CDR2 FYNNEI. The CDR3 loop is CASSEGHNSEETQYF. For the CDR3, the DNA is TGTGCCAGCAGTGAGGGCCATAATTCAGAAGAGACCCAGTACTTC.

This chain links TRBV20-1 with TRBJ2-7; TRBD2 matches 8 bases. The CDR3 has 14 residues. Germline trimming cut 0 bases from V and 2 bases from J; bases unmatched to any gene: 3. Germline V CDR1 and CDR2: DFQATT, SNEGSKA (reference sequence). The CDR3 DNA reads TGCAGTGCTAGAGAATATAGCGGGACCTACGAGCAGTACTTC. Amino acid sequence: CSAREYSGTYEQYF.

In its sample, this clonotype was seen many times. The chain combines TRBV30 with TRBJ2-1; 9 nucleotides match TRBD2. V lost 3 bases, J lost 15 bases, and 12 bases stayed unmatched. CDR3 length equals 13 residues. Germline V gene lookup returns CDR1 GTSNPN and CDR2 SVGIG (reference sequence). The CDR3 region has the DNA TGTGCCTGGAGGAGGGAGGCCGGGACTAGCTTGTTCTTC. Encoded protein: CAWRREAGTSLFF. Looking up the rest from reference TRBV30 and TRBJ2-1 gives the full variable domain: SQTIHQWPATLVQPVGSPLSLECTVEGTSNPNLYWYRQAAGRGLQLLFYSVGIGQISSEVPQNLSASRPQDRQFILSSKKLLLSDSGFYLCAWRREAGTSLFFGPGTRLTVL.

This clonotype was recorded many times. V gene TRBV18 combines with J gene TRBJ2-3; D ambiguous. The CDR3 is 11 residues long. Germline V gives CDR1 KGHSH, CDR2 LQKENI. Trimming pared 4 bases from V and 6 bases from J, leaving 5 bases between. The CDR3 loop reads CASSRKDTQYF. The CDR3 region has the DNA TGTGCCAGCTCACGTAAGGATACGCAGTATTTT.

J is TRBJ2-1 and V is TRBV7-9; D unresolved. This CDR3 region has 16 residues. With 2 bases removed from V and 0 bases from J, the gap between germline ends came to 11 bases. The V gene's germline CDR1 is SEHNR and CDR2 FQNEAQ (reference sequence). The CDR3 DNA is TGTGCCAGCAGCTTATCGAGCGCCAGCTCCTACAATGAGCAGTTCTTC. It is translated as CASSLSSASSYNEQFF.

This clonotype has ten or more counts. The J gene is TRBJ2-7, the V gene TRBV2; 7 bases map to TRBD2. CDR1 is SNHLY and CDR2 is FYNNEI in the germline V gene. The junction had 9 bases not matched to a gene; V was cut back by 8 bases and J by 2 bases. CDR3 length: 14 residues. The CDR3 loop is CASRWASGPYEQYF. Here the CDR3 DNA reads TGTGCCAGCCGGTGGGCTAGCGGACCCTACGAGCAGTACTTC.

This clonotype has a count of ten or more. The V gene is TRBV5-5, the J gene TRBJ2-1; D call uncertain. The germline V gene has CDR1 SGHKS and CDR2 YYEKEE (reference sequence). The CDR3 spans 13 residues. V was trimmed by 0 bases and J by 5 bases, leaving 6 bases between them. The CDR3 is CASSLAGNNEQFF. Here the CDR3 DNA reads TGTGCCAGCAGCTTGGCCGGTAACAATGAGCAGTTCTTC. Drawing the rest from reference TRBV5-5 and TRBJ2-1, the complete variable domain is DAGVTQSPTHLIKTRGQQVTLRCSPISGHKSVSWYQQVLGQGPQFIFQYYEKEERGRGNFPDRFSARQFPNYSSELNVNALLLGDSALYLCASSLAGNNEQFFGPGTRLTVL.

This clonotype was seen at least ten times. A read error may produce the germline difference seen at one junction end. The rearrangement links TRBV2 to TRBJ1-1; D may be TRBD1 (6 bases). Per germline, CDR1 SNHLY and CDR2 FYNNEI. CDR3 length: 15 residues. The CDR3 loop is CASNEMRGRNSEAFF. CDR3 sequence (DNA): TGTGCCAGCAACGAAATGAGGGGGAGGAACAGTGAAGCTTTCTTT.

At least ten counts were recorded for this clonotype. The V call is TRBV30, the J call TRBJ1-1; D perhaps matches TRBD1 (5 bases). V was clipped by 1 base and J by 4 bases, with 13 bases between them. Germline CDR1 and CDR2: GTSNPN and SVGIG (reference sequence). The CDR3 extends over 14 amino acids. CDR3 region: CAWSGPRGATEAFF. Here the CDR3 DNA reads TGTGCCTGGAGTGGGCCACGGGGCGCCACTGAAGCTTTCTTT.

V gene TRBV7-2 combines with J gene TRBJ1-1, with D perhaps TRBD1 (6 bases). The CDR3 has 20 residues. The V and J ends lost 5 bases and 0 bases respectively, with 28 bases between them. Germline CDR1 and CDR2: SGHTA and FQGNSA. The CDR3 DNA sequence: TGTGCCAGCAGCCTAACCCTCGGGGTCCTCCAGGGGCTCATGAACACTGAAGCTTTCTTT. This sequence encodes CASSLTLGVLQGLMNTEAFF.

The chain joins TRBV11-2 to TRBJ2-7; no reliable D call. V was pared by 2 bases and J by 4 bases, with 18 bases between. CDR1 is SGHAT, CDR2 FQNNGV, per germline. This CDR3 region has 16 residues. Here the CDR3 reads CASSLKTGKRSYEQYF. CDR3 nucleotides: TGTGCCAGCAGCTTAAAGACGGGCAAGAGGTCGTACGAGCAGTACTTC. The whole variable domain, filled in from reference TRBV11-2 and TRBJ2-7, reads EAGVAQSPRYKIIEKRQSVAFWCNPISGHATLYWYQQILGQGPKLLIQFQNNGVVDDSQLPKDRFSAERLKGVDSTLKIQPAKLEDSAVYLCASSLKTGKRSYEQYFGPGTRLTVT.

The chain couples TRBV3-1 to TRBJ2-6, with 7 bases fitting TRBD1. Losses at the gene ends were 1 base for V and 3 bases for J; bases not matched to a gene: 9. This CDR3 spans 18 amino acids. Germline assignment: CDR1 LGHDT and CDR2 YNNKEL (reference sequence). CDR3 residues: CASSQVIRTGNGANVLTF. Written as DNA, the CDR3 is TGTGCCAGCAGCCAAGTTATCCGGACAGGAAATGGGGCCAACGTCCTGACTTTC.

Worth noting for this clonotype: Since a much larger clone is just one base distant, this may be a read error. This chain uses TRBV27 with TRBJ2-7; 9 bases match TRBD1. Germline V gene data show CDR1 as MNHEY and CDR2 as SMNVEV (reference sequence). This CDR3 is 16 amino acids long. For the CDR3, the DNA is TGTGCCAGCAGTTTCCTCCGGGACAGGGCGCCCTACGAGCAGCACTTC. Its protein product is CASSFLRDRAPYEQHF.

The chain combines TRBV6-2 or TRBV6-3 with TRBJ1-5; the D is unclear. V lost 6 bases and J lost 0, with 12 bases in between. The CDR3 contains 15 residues. Looked up from germline, CDR1 is MNHEY and CDR2 is SVGEGT. CDR3 region: CASRFSYNSNQPQHF. CDR3 in DNA: TGTGCCAGCAGATTTAGCTACAATAGCAATCAGCCCCAGCATTTT.

The sample holds a few counts of this clonotype. This chain connects TRBV11-2 to TRBJ2-7, with D perhaps matching TRBD1 or TRBD2 (7 bases each). V gave up 2 bases and J gave up 0 bases, with 17 bases separating them. Germline CDR1 and CDR2: SGHAT and FQNNGV. This CDR3 region has 17 residues. The CDR3 reads CASSLQGGGPSSYEQYF. CDR3 sequence (DNA): TGTGCCAGCAGCTTACAGGGGGGGGGCCCAAGCTCCTACGAGCAGTACTTC.

This clonotype has only a few counts. The chain uses TRBV4-1 and TRBJ1-5; D is unresolved. The length of the CDR3 is 17 residues. The germline CDR1 and CDR2 sequences are MGHRA and YSYEKL. Trimming took 1 base from V and 0 from J, leaving 13 bases between them. CDR3 bases: TGCGCCAGCAGCCAAGCCATCGCAGTTTATAGCAATCAGCCCCAGCATTTT. Residues: CASSQAIAVYSNQPQHF.

As regards this clonotype: Being one base from a much bigger clone, this may be a read error. The chain joins TRBV11-2 to TRBJ2-7; TRBD2 aligns across 8 bases. This CDR3 comprises 16 residues. The germline V gene encodes CDR1 SGHAT and CDR2 FQNNGV. CDR3 nucleotides: TGTACCAGCAGCCAAGGAGTGGCGGGACTAGTATACGAGCAGTACTTC. Translation gives CTSSQGVAGLVYEQYF.

The V call is TRBV5-1, the J call TRBJ2-7, with TRBD1 matching 7 bases. V was pared by 0 bases and J by 3 bases, with 6 bases of the junction left unmatched. This CDR3 is 15 amino acids long. Germline CDR1 SGHRS, CDR2 YFSETQ. The chain's CDR3 is CASSLEPGGVYEQYF. The CDR3 DNA reads as TGCGCCAGCAGCTTGGAGCCAGGGGGAGTCTACGAGCAGTACTTC.

V gene TRBV20-1 combines with J gene TRBJ2-7; D not resolved. The CDR3 is made up of 13 amino acids. Looked up from germline, CDR1 is DFQATT and CDR2 is SNEGSKA (reference sequence). V lost 2 bases, J lost 6 bases, and 14 bases lay in between. CDR3 residues: CSARTGSTCEQYF. The CDR3 region has the DNA TGCAGTGCTAGAACGGGTAGCACCTGCGAGCAGTACTTC.